This entry is about one T cell receptor (beta chain). Clones were read by immunoSEQ multiplex PCR, and TCRdb kept only the in-frame ones, dropping some. The sample lists some 160,000 clones, roughly 90% occurring once. The record originates from a study of blood T cell repertoires in COVID-19. The CDR3 length is 13 residues. The germline gives CDR1 LGHDT, CDR2 YNNKEL (reference sequence). Trimming left V 7 bases short and J 9 bases short, with 13 bases between. Sequencing was performed on peripheral blood. This sequence originates from a man between 60 and 70 years old with acute or convalescent COVID-19. The rearrangement uses TRBV3-1 (or the pseudogene TRBV3-2) and TRBJ1-6; D possibly corresponds to TRBD1 (5 bases). The CDR3 DNA reads as TGTGCCAGCAAAGCAGCCGGGGGTTCACCCCTCCACTTT. Amino acids: CASKAAGGSPLHF.